Below are 21 T cell receptor beta chains sequenced from a single sample in a study of blood T cell repertoires in COVID-19. Clones were read by immunoSEQ multiplex PCR, and TCRdb kept only the in-frame ones, dropping some. Of under 150,000 clones listed, around 87% are singletons. The sample taken for sequencing was peripheral blood. The receptors derive from an older woman with active COVID-19.

This clone occurred a few times. In the same sample, other DNA sequences code for this CDR3. The genes are TRBV18 and TRBJ2-7, with 7 bases that match TRBD1. The CDR3 runs 13 residues. The junction had 1 base not matched to a gene; V was cut back by 3 bases and J by 2 bases. Germline V lookup: CDR1 KGHSH, CDR2 LQKENI. The DNA for the CDR3 is TGTGCCAGCTCACCGGGACAGACCTACGAGCAGTACTTC. Protein product: CASSPGQTYEQYF. The full variable domain, rest sourced from reference TRBV18 and TRBJ2-7, is NAGVMQNPRHLVRRRGQEARLRCSPMKGHSHVYWYRQLPEEGLKFMVYLQKENIIDESGMPKERFSAEFPKEGPSILRIQQVVRGDSAAYFCASSPGQTYEQYFGPGTRLTVT.

The chain joins TRBV4-1 to TRBJ2-1, with TRBD2 identical over 9 bases. CDR3 size: 13 residues. CDR1 is MGHRA and CDR2 is YSYEKL in the germline V gene. After removal of 6 bases from V and 7 bases from J, the junction contained 4 bases not matched to a gene. The DNA for the CDR3 is TGCGCCAGCAGGCCTAGCGGGATGAATGAGCAGTTCTTC. This translates into CASRPSGMNEQFF.

This chain joins TRBV5-1 and TRBJ2-1; 12 positions match TRBD2. V was clipped by 1 base and J by 0 bases; unmatched bases: 11. Germline V gives CDR1 SGHRS, CDR2 YFSETQ. The CDR3 runs to 20 residues. The CDR3 DNA reads TGCGCCAGCAGCTTGCAACCGGGACTAGCGGGCGGCAGCTCCTACAATGAGCAGTTCTTC. Protein sequence: CASSLQPGLAGGSSYNEQFF.

This sequence joins TRBV6-4 and TRBJ2-1, with 11 bases matching TRBD2. V lost 5 bases to trimming and J lost 7 bases; unmatched junction nucleotides: 4. Germline V gives CDR1 MRHNA, CDR2 SNTAGT. The CDR3 extends over 14 amino acids. The CDR3 loop reads CASSTGLAANEQFF. CDR3 coding DNA: TGTGCCAGCAGTACGGGACTAGCGGCGAATGAGCAGTTCTTC.

The chain is built from TRBV9 and TRBJ2-7; 10 positions agree with TRBD2. Germline assignment: CDR1 SGDLS and CDR2 YYNGEE. V shed 1 base, J shed 5 bases, and the junction held 6 bases outside the gene matches. The CDR3 contains 15 residues. CDR3 loop: CASSVTASGSDEQYF. The CDR3 bases are TGTGCCAGCAGCGTAACGGCTAGCGGGAGTGACGAGCAGTACTTC. Together with reference TRBV9 and TRBJ2-7, the CDR3 gives the full variable domain: DSGVTQTPKHLITATGQRVTLRCSPRSGDLSVYWYQQSLDQGLQFLIQYYNGEERAKGNILERFSAQQFPDLHSELNLSSLELGDSALYFCASSVTASGSDEQYFGPGTRLTVT.

At least ten counts were recorded for this clone. The rearrangement links TRBV7-9 to TRBJ2-2, with 7 positions matching TRBD1. CDR3 size: 13 residues. V trimming: 6 bases; J trimming: 6 bases; junction bases outside the gene matches: 4. Per the germline V gene, CDR1 is SEHNR and CDR2 is FQNEAQ (reference sequence). The CDR3 region has the DNA TGTGCCAGCAGTCCCCAGGGGGCCGGGGAGCTGTTTTTT. This translates into CASSPQGAGELFF. Full variable domain (outside the CDR3, taken from reference TRBV7-9 and TRBJ2-2): DTGVSQNPRHKITKRGQNVTFRCDPISEHNRLYWYRQTLGQGPEFLTYFQNEAQLEKSRLLSDRFSAERPKGSFSTLEIQRTEQGDSAMYLCASSPQGAGELFFGEGSRLTVL.

The chain links TRBV5-6 to TRBJ2-7; no clear D. Germline CDR1 SGHDT, CDR2 YYEEEE. V was clipped by 4 bases and J by 3 bases, with 14 bases between them. The CDR3 covers 14 residues. CDR3 sequence (DNA): TGTGCCAGCAGCCTAACCCATCGTTACTACGAGCAGTACTTC. Protein product: CASSLTHRYYEQYF. The variable domain in full, completed from reference TRBV5-6 and TRBJ2-7, reads DAGVTQSPTHLIKTRGQQVTLRCSPKSGHDTVSWYQQALGQGPQFIFQYYEEEERQRGNFPDRFSGHQFPNYSSELNVNALLLGDSALYLCASSLTHRYYEQYFGPGTRLTVT.

The chain is built from TRBV18 and TRBJ1-1, with a weak D call TRBD1 (6 bases). V lost 4 bases and J lost 1, with 7 bases in between. Germline-derived CDR1 and CDR2 are KGHSH and LQKENI. CDR3 length: 13 amino acids. The CDR3 protein is CASSQGGNTEAFF. The CDR3 DNA reads TGTGCCAGCTCACAAGGGGGGAACACTGAAGCTTTCTTT.

The rearrangement uses TRBV5-8 and TRBJ1-5; D gene unclear. The CDR3 is 14 amino acids. V lost 3 bases and J lost 7, with 14 bases in between. CDR1 is SGHTS, CDR2 YDEGEE, per germline. CDR3 protein: CASSSGIGGQPQHF. Written as DNA, the CDR3 is TGTGCCAGCAGCTCGGGGATAGGCGGACAGCCCCAGCATTTT.

The chain uses TRBV28 and TRBJ1-6; no clear D gene. The CDR3 has 10 residues. Germline V gives CDR1 MDHEN, CDR2 SYDVKM. Trimming left V 10 bases short and J 10 bases short, with 8 bases between. The DNA of the CDR3 is TGTGCCACCCTAGGCTCACCCCTCCACTTT. Its translation: CATLGSPLHF.

The chain links TRBV28 to TRBJ2-1, with D perhaps TRBD2 (6 bases). Trimming removed 6 bases at V and 8 bases at J, with 23 bases between. Germline V gives CDR1 MDHEN, CDR2 SYDVKM. The CDR3 totals 16 residues. The CDR3 coding sequence is TGTGCCAGCAGCTCCCCCGACGGGGGTGTGTGGGATGAGCAGTTCTTC. As protein: CASSSPDGGVWDEQFF.

This clone was seen a handful of times. This rearrangement joins TRBV6-2 or TRBV6-3 to TRBJ2-1; 9 positions match TRBD1. Per germline, CDR1 MNHEY and CDR2 SVGEGT. The CDR3 is made up of 16 amino acids. The V segment lost 2 bases and the J segment 3 bases; nucleotides outside the gene matches: 5. CDR3 amino acids: CASSYPRGQGYNEQFF. The CDR3, as DNA: TGTGCCAGCAGTTACCCGCGGGGACAGGGCTACAATGAGCAGTTCTTC.

The rearrangement uses TRBV12-3 or TRBV12-4 and TRBJ1-4; no reliable D call. The CDR3 covers 13 residues. The V and J ends lost 9 bases and 4 bases respectively, with 12 bases between them. The CDR3 here is CASSGSVNEKLFF. The CDR3 region has the DNA TGTGCCAGTTCCGGGTCAGTTAATGAAAAACTGTTTTTT.

This rearrangement joins TRBV6-5 to TRBJ2-7, with a weak D call TRBD1 (5 bases). Per the germline V gene, CDR1 is MNHEY and CDR2 is SVGAGI. The CDR3 has 15 amino acids. Deletions cut 7 bases from V and 3 bases from J, with 19 bases between. Written as DNA, the CDR3 is TGTGCCAGCACCGACCCAGACAGCTCGAACTACGAGCAGTACTTC. This gives the protein CASTDPDSSNYEQYF.

The chain employs TRBV19 and TRBJ1-2; 8 bases match TRBD1. CDR1 is LNHDA and CDR2 is SQIVND in the germline V gene (reference sequence). Trimming cost V 1 base and J 8 bases; bases outside gene matches: 12. This CDR3 contains 16 residues. The CDR3 is CASSIGSGQASLGYTF. CDR3 DNA sequence: TGTGCCAGTAGTATAGGTTCGGGACAGGCCTCCTTGGGCTACACCTTC. Looking up the rest from reference TRBV19 and TRBJ1-2 gives the full variable domain: DGGITQSPKYLFRKEGQNVTLSCEQNLNHDAMYWYRQDPGQGLRLIYYSQIVNDFQKGDIAEGYSVSREKKESFPLTVTSAQKNPTAFYLCASSIGSGQASLGYTFGSGTRLTVV.

This clone appeared once. The chain uses TRBV10-3 and TRBJ1-5; D gene unclear. Germline CDR1 reads ENHRY; CDR2 reads SYGVKD. V was shortened by 2 bases and J by 0 bases, with 8 bases between the two germline ends. This CDR3 is built from 15 residues. The CDR3 DNA reads as TGTGCCATCAGTGAGGGGCGGGGTAGCAATCAGCCCCAGCATTTT. Translated, it gives CAISEGRGSNQPQHF.

The rearrangement joins TRBV19 to TRBJ2-3, with 8 positions matching TRBD2. This CDR3 region has 16 residues. CDR1 is LNHDA and CDR2 is SQIVND in the germline V gene (reference sequence). Trimming at V came to 6 bases and at J to 1 base, leaving 9 bases not matched to a gene. The chain's CDR3 is CASSPRRAGGTDTQYF. CDR3 sequence (DNA): TGTGCCAGTAGCCCTAGACGAGCGGGGGGCACAGATACGCAGTATTTT.

The chain is built from TRBV28 and TRBJ2-7, with 8 nucleotides matching TRBD2. Trimming cost V 3 bases and J 2 bases; bases outside gene matches: 3. CDR3 length: 14 amino acids. The germline V gene encodes CDR1 MDHEN and CDR2 SYDVKM. The DNA of the CDR3 is TGTGCCAGCAGTTTGACTAGCGTGACCTACGAGCAGTACTTC. This translates into CASSLTSVTYEQYF.

This rearrangement joins TRBV7-2 to TRBJ2-1, with unresolved D. V was shortened by 4 bases and J by 6 bases, with 7 bases between the two germline ends. Per the germline V gene, CDR1 is SGHTA and CDR2 is FQGNSA. The CDR3 has 12 residues. The CDR3 spells CASSSSGNEQFF. The CDR3 DNA reads as TGTGCCAGCAGCTCCAGTGGCAATGAGCAGTTCTTC.

The chain combines TRBV7-3 with TRBJ2-7; possibly TRBD2 for D (6 bases). Germline CDR1 and CDR2: SGHTA and FQGTGA. The CDR3 has 15 residues. Trimming took off 2 bases at V and 1 base at J, with 12 bases between the two ends. The CDR3 sequence: CASSLGSGPSYEQYF. CDR3 nucleotides: TGTGCCAGCAGCTTAGGTAGCGGACCATCCTACGAGCAGTACTTC.

This chain joins TRBV7-9 and TRBJ1-2; a weak D match, TRBD1 (6 bases). The V gene lost 5 bases and the J gene lost 8 bases, with 15 bases spanning the gap. There are 13 residues in the CDR3. CDR1 and CDR2 (germline): SEHNR, FQNEAQ (reference sequence). The CDR3 sequence is CASSRTGLAGYTF. DNA of the CDR3: TGTGCCAGCAGCCGCACAGGGCTGGCGGGCTACACCTTC. Variable domain in full (rest from reference TRBV7-9 and TRBJ1-2): DTGVSQNPRHKITKRGQNVTFRCDPISEHNRLYWYRQTLGQGPEFLTYFQNEAQLEKSRLLSDRFSAERPKGSFSTLEIQRTEQGDSAMYLCASSRTGLAGYTFGSGTRLTVV.